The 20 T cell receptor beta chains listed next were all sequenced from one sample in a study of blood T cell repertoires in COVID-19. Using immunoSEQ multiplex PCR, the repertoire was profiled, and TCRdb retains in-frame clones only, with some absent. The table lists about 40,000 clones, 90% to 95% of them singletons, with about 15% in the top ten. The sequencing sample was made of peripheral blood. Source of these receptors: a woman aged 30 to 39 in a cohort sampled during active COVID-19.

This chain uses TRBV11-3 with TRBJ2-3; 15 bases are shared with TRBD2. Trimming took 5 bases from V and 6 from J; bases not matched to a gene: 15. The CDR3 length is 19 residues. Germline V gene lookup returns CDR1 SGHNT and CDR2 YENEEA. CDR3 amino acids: CASSPKHQGLAGGEDTQYF. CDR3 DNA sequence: TGTGCCAGCAGCCCAAAGCACCAGGGACTAGCGGGAGGAGAGGATACGCAGTATTTT.

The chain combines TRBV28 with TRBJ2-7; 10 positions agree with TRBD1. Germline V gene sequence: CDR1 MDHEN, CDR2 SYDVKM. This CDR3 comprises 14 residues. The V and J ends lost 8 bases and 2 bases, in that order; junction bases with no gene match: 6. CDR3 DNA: TGTGCCAGCGGTCTCGGGACAGGGGCCTACGAGCAGTACTTC. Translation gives CASGLGTGAYEQYF.

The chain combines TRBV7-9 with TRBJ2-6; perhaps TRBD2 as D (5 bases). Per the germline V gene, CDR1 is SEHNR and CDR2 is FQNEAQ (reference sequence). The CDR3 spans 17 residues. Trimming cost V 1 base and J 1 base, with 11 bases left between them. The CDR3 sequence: CASSLGADYSGANVLTF. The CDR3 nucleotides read TGTGCCAGCAGCTTAGGGGCAGACTATTCTGGGGCCAACGTCCTGACTTTC. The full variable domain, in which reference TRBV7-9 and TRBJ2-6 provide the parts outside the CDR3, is DTGVSQNPRHKITKRGQNVTFRCDPISEHNRLYWYRQTLGQGPEFLTYFQNEAQLEKSRLLSDRFSAERPKGSFSTLEIQRTEQGDSAMYLCASSLGADYSGANVLTFGAGSRLTVL.

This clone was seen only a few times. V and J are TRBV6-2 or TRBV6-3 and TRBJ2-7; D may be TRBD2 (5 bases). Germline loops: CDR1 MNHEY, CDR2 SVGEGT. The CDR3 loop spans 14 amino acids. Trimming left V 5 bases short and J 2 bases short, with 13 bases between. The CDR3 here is CASSPRGQTYEQYF. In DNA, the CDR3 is TGTGCCAGCAGTCCCCGAGGGCAGACCTACGAGCAGTACTTC.

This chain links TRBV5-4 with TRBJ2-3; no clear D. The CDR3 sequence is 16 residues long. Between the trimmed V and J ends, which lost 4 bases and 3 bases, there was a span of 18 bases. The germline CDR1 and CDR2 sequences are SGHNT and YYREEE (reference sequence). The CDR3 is CASSKWARAGTDTQYF. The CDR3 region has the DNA TGTGCCAGCAGCAAATGGGCCCGTGCTGGTACAGATACGCAGTATTTT.

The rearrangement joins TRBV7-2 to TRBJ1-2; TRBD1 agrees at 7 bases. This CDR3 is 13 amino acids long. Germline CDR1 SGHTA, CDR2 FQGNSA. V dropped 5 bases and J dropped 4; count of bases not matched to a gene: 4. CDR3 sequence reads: CASSPGQIYGYTF. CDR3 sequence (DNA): TGTGCCAGCAGCCCGGGACAGATCTATGGCTACACCTTC.

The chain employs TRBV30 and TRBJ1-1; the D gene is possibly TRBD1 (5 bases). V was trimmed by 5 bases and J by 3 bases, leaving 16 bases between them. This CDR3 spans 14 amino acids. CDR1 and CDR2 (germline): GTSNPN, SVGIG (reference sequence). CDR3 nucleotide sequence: TGTGCCTGGCTCAGGGAGGCAGGGTACACTGAAGCTTTCTTT. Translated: CAWLREAGYTEAFF.

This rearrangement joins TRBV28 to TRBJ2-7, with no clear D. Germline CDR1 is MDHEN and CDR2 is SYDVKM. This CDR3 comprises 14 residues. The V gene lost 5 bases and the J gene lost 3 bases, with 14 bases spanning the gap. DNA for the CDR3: TGTGCCAGCAGTGCTAGTGGCGGTAGCTACGAGCAGTACTTC. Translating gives CASSASGGSYEQYF.

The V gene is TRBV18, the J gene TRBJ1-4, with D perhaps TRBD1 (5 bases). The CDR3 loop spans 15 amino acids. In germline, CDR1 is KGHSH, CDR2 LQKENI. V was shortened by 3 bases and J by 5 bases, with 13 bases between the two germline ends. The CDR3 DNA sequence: TGTGCCAGCTCACCCGTGACGGGGGTGAATGAAAAACTGTTTTTT. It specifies CASSPVTGVNEKLFF. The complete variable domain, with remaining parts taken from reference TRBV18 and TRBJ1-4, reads NAGVMQNPRHLVRRRGQEARLRCSPMKGHSHVYWYRQLPEEGLKFMVYLQKENIIDESGMPKERFSAEFPKEGPSILRIQQVVRGDSAAYFCASSPVTGVNEKLFFGSGTQLSVL.

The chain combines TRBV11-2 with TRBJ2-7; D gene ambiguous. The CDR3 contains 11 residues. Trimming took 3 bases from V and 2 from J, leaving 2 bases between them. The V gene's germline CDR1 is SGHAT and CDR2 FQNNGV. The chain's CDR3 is CASSFTYEQYF. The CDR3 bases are TGTGCCAGCAGCTTTACCTACGAGCAGTACTTC.

CDR3: CASSLAGRQSDTQYF. In DNA form, the CDR3 reads TGTGCCAGCAGCTTGGCAGGCCGACAATCGGATACGCAGTATTTT. The rearrangement uses TRBV5-4 and TRBJ2-3; D unclear. There are 15 residues in the CDR3. Trimming shortened V by 0 bases and J by 6 bases, and 14 bases separated the two germline ends. Germline values: CDR1 SGHNT, CDR2 YYREEE (reference sequence).

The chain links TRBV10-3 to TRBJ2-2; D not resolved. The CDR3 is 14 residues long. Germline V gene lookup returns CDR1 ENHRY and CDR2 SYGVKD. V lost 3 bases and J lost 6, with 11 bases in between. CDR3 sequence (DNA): TGTGCCATCAGTGAAGGAGCCGTGGCCGGGGAGCTGTTTTTT. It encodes CAISEGAVAGELFF.

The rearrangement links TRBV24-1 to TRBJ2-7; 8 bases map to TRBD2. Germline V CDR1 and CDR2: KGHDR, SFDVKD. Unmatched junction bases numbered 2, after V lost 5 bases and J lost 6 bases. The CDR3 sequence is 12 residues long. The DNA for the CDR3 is TGTGCCACCAGTGCGGGGGGGGCCGAGCAGTACTTC. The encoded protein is CATSAGGAEQYF.

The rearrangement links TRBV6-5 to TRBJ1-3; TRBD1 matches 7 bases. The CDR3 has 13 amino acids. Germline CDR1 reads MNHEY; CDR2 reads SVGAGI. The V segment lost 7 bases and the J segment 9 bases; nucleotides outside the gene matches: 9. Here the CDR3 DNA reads TGTGCCAGCAATCGGGTAACAGGGGCCACCATATATTTT. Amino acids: CASNRVTGATIYF.

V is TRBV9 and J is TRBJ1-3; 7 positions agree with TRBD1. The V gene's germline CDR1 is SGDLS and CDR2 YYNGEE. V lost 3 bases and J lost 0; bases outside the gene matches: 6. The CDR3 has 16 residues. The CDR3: CASSETGTDSGNTIYF. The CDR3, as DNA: TGTGCCAGCAGCGAGACAGGGACCGACTCTGGAAACACCATATATTTT.

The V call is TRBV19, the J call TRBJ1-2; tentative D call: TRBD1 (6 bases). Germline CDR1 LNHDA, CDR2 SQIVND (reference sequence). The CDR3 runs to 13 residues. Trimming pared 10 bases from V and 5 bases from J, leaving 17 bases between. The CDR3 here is CATSRGQGYGYTF. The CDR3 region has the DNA TGTGCCACCTCAAGGGGCCAGGGGTATGGCTACACCTTC.

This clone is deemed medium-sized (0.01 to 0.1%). The CDR3 loop reads CASSIIGLADEQYF. The DNA of the CDR3 is TGTGCCAGTAGTATAATAGGACTAGCGGACGAGCAGTACTTC. This sequence joins TRBV19 and TRBJ2-7, with TRBD2 matching over 10 bases. J gave up 5 bases and V 2 bases, and 3 bases lay outside the gene matches. Germline loops: CDR1 LNHDA, CDR2 SQIVND (reference sequence). The CDR3 extends over 14 amino acids.

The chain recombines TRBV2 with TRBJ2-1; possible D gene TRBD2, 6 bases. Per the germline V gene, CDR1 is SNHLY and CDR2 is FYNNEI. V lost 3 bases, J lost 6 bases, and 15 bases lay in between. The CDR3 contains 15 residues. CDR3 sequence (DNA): TGTGCCAGCAGTGATCCCGGGACTTTCTCCAATGAGCAGTTCTTC. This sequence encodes CASSDPGTFSNEQFF.

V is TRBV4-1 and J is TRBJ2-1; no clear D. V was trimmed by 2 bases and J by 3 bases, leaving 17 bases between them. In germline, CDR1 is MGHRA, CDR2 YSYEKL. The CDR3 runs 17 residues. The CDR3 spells CASSQFQVKMGYNEQFF. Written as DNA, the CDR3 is TGCGCCAGCAGCCAATTCCAGGTCAAGATGGGCTACAATGAGCAGTTCTTC.

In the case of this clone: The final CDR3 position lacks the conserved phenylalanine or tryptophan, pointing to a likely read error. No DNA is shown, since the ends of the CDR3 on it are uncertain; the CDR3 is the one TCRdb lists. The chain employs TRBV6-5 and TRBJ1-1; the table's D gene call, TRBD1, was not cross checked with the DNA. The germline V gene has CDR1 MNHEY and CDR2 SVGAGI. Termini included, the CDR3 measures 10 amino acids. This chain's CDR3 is CASRREQAYL.